Presented here are 2 T cell receptor beta chains from one specimen sequenced in a study of T-cell memory formation after mild COVID-19. TCRdb re-called the 5' RACE reads with MiXCR, one entry per CDR3 protein. This table has almost 250,000 distinct CDR3 sequences, 15% appearing once. The material sequenced was PBMCs or a T cell subset sorted from them (not recorded which). These receptors all come from an adult woman who had mild COVID-19 (a few samples of this study predate the infection). Cell type and time point are not known.

This clonotype came up many times. The V gene is TRBV5-1, the J gene TRBJ1-1; D is perhaps TRBD1 (5 bases). CDR1 SGHRS and CDR2 YFSETQ come from the germline V gene. Trimming left V 1 base short and J 4 bases short, with 11 bases between. CDR3 length: 14 amino acids. CDR3 protein: CASSLWGLGTEAFF. The CDR3 region has the DNA TGCGCCAGCAGCTTGTGGGGCTTGGGCACTGAAGCTTTCTTT. The complete variable domain, with remaining parts taken from reference TRBV5-1 and TRBJ1-1, reads KAGVTQTPRYLIKTRGQQVTLSCSPISGHRSVSWYQQTPGQGLQFLFEYFSETQRNKGNFPGRFSGRQFSNSRSEMNVSTLELGDSALYLCASSLWGLGTEAFFGQGTRLTVV.

This clonotype showed up just a few times. The rearrangement joins TRBV7-2 to TRBJ2-5; 7 bases are shared with TRBD1. The CDR3 totals 16 residues. The junction had 14 bases not matched to a gene; V was cut back by 6 bases and J by 4 bases. Germline CDR1 and CDR2: SGHTA and FQGNSA. CDR3 in DNA: TGTGCCAGCAGTTGGAGAACAGGGGTGAATGGAGAGACCCAGTACTTC. It specifies CASSWRTGVNGETQYF.